This T cell receptor beta chain was captured by sequencing in a study of Tregs in tolerant kidney transplant recipients. Study findings and constraints: Findings come from small patient numbers and require larger validation. Expanding Tregs on activated donor B cells appeared to best identify donor-specific TCRbeta clones. This study did not directly address biological reproducibility.

Germline values: CDR1 SGHRS, CDR2 YFSETQ. V was cut by 0 bases and J by 5 bases, with 15 bases left in between. The CDR3 consists of 15 residues. Thawed PBMCs were FACS-sorted into unstimulated CD4+CD25+CD127- regulatory T cells, CD4+CD25- non-regulatory cells, CD4 and CD8 cells. Turning to this clone: Its antigen is still unknown.

Here immunoSEQ multiplex PCR was the method, and the copy in TCRdb shows in-frame clones only, minus some. This table holds roughly 250,000 clones, 80% to 85% found once. The chain recombines TRBV5-1 with TRBJ2-7, with D uncertain. The receptor was isolated from a human donor in good health. Sequenced sample: CD4+ T cells from blood. The CDR3 loop is CASSLGPSLGNEQYF. The CDR3 DNA reads TGCGCCAGCAGCTTGGGACCTAGTTTGGGGAACGAGCAGTACTTC.